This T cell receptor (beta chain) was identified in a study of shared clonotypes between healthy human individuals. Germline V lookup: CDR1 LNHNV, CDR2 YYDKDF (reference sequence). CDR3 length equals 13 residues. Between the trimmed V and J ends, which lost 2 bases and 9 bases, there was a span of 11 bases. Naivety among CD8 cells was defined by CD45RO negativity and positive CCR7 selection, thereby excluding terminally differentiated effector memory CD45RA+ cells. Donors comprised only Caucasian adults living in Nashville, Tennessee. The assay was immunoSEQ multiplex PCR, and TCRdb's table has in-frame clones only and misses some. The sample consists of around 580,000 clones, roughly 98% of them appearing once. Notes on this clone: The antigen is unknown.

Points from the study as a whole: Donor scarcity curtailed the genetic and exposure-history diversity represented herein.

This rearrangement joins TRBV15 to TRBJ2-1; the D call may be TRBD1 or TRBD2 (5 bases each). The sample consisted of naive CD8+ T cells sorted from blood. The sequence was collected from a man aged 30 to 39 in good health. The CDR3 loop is CATSRIGGTEQFF. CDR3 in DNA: TGTGCCACCAGCAGAATTGGGGGAACTGAGCAGTTCTTC.